This T cell receptor beta chain was recovered during a study of response to subunit inactivated influenza vaccine. Study results and caveats: Seasonal influenza vaccination, on each occasion, was suggested by the authors to recruit few new T cells.

Trimming at V came to 6 bases and at J to 1 base, leaving 7 bases not matched to a gene. This CDR3 is built from 15 residues. This clonotype has only a few counts. The antigen is not known. TCRdb redid the calling of the RT-PCR reads with MiXCR, one entry per CDR3 protein. This sample has around 580,000 distinct CDR3 sequences, with approximately 12% found just once. The chain employs TRBV12-3 or TRBV12-4 and TRBJ2-7; 9 bases are shared with TRBD1. The receptor was derived from a man in his fifties or sixties who received an inactivated influenza vaccine. Source: PBMCs from blood, taken on the day of vaccination. The CDR3 DNA follows: TGTGCCAGCAGACCCGGGACAGGGTTTTCCTACGAGCAGTACTTC. Residues: CASRPGTGFSYEQYF.